The sequence of this T cell receptor (beta chain) was determined in a study of T cells after yellow fever vaccination. For the study at large: Fractions with few cells were prepared using SMART-Seq v4 Ultra Low Input.

As TCR cDNA was made by 5'RACE template switching, a universal primer site and UMIs were added. TCRdb reprocessed the 5' RACE reads via MiXCR and lists one record per CDR3 protein. The table shows 400,000 to 650,000 distinct CDR3 sequences, with 20% to 25% occurring only once. General study results and limits: On re-exposure, the response was weaker but peaked faster, at day 5 versus 15.

A few counts support this clonotype. Its antigen is undetermined. The sequencing here drew on PBMCs, taken less than 25 days after the first yellow fever vaccination. The receptor comes from a young man who received the YFV17D yellow fever vaccine.

CDR3 in DNA: TGTGCCAGCAGCCCCAGCGGGGGTTTGGAGACCCAGTACTTC. Residues: CASSPSGGLETQYF. The V call is TRBV11-2, the J call TRBJ2-5, with 8 positions matching TRBD2. Germline-derived CDR1 and CDR2 are SGHAT and FQNNGV. The CDR3 length is 14 residues. Trimming took 5 bases from V and 5 from J; bases not matched to a gene: 7.